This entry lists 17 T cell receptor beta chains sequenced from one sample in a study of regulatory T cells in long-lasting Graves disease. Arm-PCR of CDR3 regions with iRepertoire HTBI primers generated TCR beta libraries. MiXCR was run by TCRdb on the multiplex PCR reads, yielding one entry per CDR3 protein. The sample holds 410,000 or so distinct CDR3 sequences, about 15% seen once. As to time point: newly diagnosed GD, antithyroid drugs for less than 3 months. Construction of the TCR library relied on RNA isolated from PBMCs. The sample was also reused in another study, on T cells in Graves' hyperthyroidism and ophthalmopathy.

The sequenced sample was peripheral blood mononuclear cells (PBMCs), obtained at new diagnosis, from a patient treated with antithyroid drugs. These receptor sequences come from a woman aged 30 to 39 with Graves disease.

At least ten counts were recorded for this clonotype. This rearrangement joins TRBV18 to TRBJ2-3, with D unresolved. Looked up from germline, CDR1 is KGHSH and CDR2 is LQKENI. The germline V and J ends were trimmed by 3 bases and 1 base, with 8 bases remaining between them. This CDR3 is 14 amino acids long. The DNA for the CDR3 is TGTGCCAGCTCACCGTCGGACGGCACAGATACGCAGTATTTT. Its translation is CASSPSDGTDTQYF.

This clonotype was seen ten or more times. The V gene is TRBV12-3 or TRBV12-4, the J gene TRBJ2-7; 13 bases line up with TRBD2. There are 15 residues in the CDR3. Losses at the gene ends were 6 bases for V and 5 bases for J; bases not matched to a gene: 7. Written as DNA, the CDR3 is TGTGCCAGCAGGATCGGGACTAGCGGGAACCACGAGCAGTACTTC. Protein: CASRIGTSGNHEQYF.

CDR3 sequence: CASSPGHAEQYF. The CDR3 DNA follows: TGCGCCAGCAGCCCGGGACACGCCGAGCAGTACTTC. J is TRBJ2-7 and V is TRBV5-1; weak D call: TRBD1 (6 bases). CDR1 is SGHRS, CDR2 YFSETQ, per germline. The CDR3 contains 12 residues. Deletions cut 4 bases from V and 6 bases from J, with 11 bases between.

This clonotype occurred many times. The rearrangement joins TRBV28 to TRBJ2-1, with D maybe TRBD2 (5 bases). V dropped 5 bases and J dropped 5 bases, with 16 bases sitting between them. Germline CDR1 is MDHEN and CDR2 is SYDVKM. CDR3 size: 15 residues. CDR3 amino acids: CASSPHGGGNNEQFF. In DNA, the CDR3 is TGTGCCAGCAGTCCCCATGGAGGAGGAAACAATGAGCAGTTCTTC.

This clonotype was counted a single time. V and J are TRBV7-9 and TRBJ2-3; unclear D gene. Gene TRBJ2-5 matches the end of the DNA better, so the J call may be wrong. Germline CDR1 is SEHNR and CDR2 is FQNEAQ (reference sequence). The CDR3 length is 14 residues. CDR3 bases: TGTGCCAGCAGCTTAGGACTCCTGGGCGAGACCCAGTACTTC. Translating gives CASSLGLLGETQYF.

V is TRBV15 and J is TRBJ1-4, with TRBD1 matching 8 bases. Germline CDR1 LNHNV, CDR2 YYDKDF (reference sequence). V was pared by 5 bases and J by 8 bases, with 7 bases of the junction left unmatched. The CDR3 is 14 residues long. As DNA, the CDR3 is TGTGCCACCAGCCGACAGGGGCTGGGGGAAAAACTGTTTTTT. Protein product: CATSRQGLGEKLFF.

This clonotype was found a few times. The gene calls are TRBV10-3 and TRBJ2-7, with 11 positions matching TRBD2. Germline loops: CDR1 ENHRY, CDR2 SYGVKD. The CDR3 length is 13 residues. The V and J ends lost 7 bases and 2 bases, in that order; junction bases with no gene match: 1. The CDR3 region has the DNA TGTGCCATCATGACTAGCGGGACCTACGAGCAGTACTTC. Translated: CAIMTSGTYEQYF.

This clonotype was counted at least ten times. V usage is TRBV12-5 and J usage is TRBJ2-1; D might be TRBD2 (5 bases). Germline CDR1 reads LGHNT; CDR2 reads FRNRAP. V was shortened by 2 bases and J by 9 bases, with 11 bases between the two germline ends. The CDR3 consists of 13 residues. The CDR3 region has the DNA TGTGCTAGTGGTTTGAATCTGGGGAGTGAGCAGTTCTTC. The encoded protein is CASGLNLGSEQFF.

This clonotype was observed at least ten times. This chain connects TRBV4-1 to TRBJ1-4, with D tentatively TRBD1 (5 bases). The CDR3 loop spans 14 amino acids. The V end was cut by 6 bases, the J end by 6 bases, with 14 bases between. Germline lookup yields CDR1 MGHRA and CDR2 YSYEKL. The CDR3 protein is CASRLRGVDEKLFF. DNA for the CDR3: TGCGCCAGCAGGCTGAGGGGTGTCGATGAAAAACTGTTTTTT.

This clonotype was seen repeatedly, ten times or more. CDR3 sequence: CAWDRPNYGYTF. The CDR3 bases are TGTGCCTGGGACAGACCTAACTATGGCTACACCTTC. The V call is TRBV30, the J call TRBJ1-2; D might be TRBD1 (5 bases). The CDR3 contains 12 residues. V was pared by 5 bases and J by 0 bases, with 7 bases between. Per germline, CDR1 GTSNPN and CDR2 SVGIG (reference sequence).

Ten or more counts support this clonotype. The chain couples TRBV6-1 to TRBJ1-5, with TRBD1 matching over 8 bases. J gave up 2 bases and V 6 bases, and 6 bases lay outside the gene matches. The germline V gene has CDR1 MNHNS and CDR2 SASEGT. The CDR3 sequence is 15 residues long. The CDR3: CASRHRGNGNQPQHF. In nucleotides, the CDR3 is TGTGCCAGCAGACACAGGGGGAATGGCAATCAGCCCCAGCATTTT.

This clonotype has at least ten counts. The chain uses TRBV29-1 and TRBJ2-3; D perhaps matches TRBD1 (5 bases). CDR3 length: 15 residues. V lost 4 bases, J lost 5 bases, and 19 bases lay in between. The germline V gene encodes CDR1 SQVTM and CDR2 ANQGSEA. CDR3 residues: CSVARTTGSGDTQYF. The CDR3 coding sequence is TGCAGCGTTGCACGGACAACCGGGTCGGGAGATACGCAGTATTTT.

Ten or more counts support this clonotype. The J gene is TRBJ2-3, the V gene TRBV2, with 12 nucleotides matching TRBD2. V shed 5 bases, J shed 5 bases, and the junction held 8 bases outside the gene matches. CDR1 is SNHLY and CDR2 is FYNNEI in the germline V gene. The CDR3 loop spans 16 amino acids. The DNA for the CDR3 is TGTGCCAGCAGTATCCAGGGACTAGCGGGTTTAGATACGCAGTATTTT. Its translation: CASSIQGLAGLDTQYF.

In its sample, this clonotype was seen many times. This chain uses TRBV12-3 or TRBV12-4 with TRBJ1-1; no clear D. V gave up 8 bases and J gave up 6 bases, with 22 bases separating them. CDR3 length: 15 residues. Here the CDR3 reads CASARFLGLHSEAFF. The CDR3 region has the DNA TGTGCCAGCGCTAGGTTTCTGGGTTTACACTCTGAAGCTTTCTTT.

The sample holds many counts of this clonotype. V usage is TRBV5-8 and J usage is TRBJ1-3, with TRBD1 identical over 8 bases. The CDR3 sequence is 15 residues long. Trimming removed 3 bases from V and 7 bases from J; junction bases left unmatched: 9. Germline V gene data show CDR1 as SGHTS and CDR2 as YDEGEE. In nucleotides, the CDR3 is TGTGCCAGCAGCTCTCGGAAGGACAGGGTCAACACCATATATTTT. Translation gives CASSSRKDRVNTIYF.

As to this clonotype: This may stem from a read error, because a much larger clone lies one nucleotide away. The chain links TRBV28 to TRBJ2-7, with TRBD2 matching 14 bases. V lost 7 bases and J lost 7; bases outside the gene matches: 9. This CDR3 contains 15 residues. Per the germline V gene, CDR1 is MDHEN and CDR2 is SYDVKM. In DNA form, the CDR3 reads TGTGCCAGCACCGGGGGACTAGCGGGAGCTTATGAGCAGTACTTC. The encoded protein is CASTGGLAGAYEQYF.

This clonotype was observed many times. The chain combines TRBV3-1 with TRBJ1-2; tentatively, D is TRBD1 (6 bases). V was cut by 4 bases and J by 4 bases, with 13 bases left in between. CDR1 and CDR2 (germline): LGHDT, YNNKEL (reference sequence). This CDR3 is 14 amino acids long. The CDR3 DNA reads TGTGCCAGCAGCCCCGTAAGGGGGTCCTATGGCTACACCTTC. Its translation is CASSPVRGSYGYTF.